The 15 T cell receptor beta chains below were found in one sample sequenced in a study of cytomegalovirus exposure and HLA in healthy donors. Primers: 60 Vbeta forward and 13 Jbeta reverse. Sequencing was performed with immunoSEQ multiplex PCR; in TCRdb, only in-frame clones are kept and a portion is missing. The table records some 150,000 clones, 73% of them present only once. Sequencing used PBMCs. All receptors derive from a human donor in good health.

The genes are TRBV19 and TRBJ2-1, with 11 bases aligning to TRBD2. J lost 4 bases, V lost 3 bases, and 5 bases had no gene match. The V gene's germline CDR1 is LNHDA and CDR2 SQIVND (reference sequence). The CDR3 extends over 16 amino acids. The CDR3 is CASSILGLAAYNEQFF. CDR3 coding DNA: TGTGCCAGTAGTATCTTGGGACTAGCGGCTTACAATGAGCAGTTCTTC.

This clone was found a few times. The J gene is TRBJ1-6, the V gene TRBV7-8; D gene ambiguous. Looked up from germline, CDR1 is SGHVS and CDR2 is FQNEAQ. V was pared by 2 bases and J by 7 bases, with 9 bases between. There are 14 residues in the CDR3. The CDR3 DNA is TGTGCCAGCAGCTTAATGGCAGTAAATTCACCCCTCCACTTT. Translation: CASSLMAVNSPLHF.

V and J are TRBV7-8 and TRBJ1-2; D ambiguous. Germline CDR1 SGHVS, CDR2 FQNEAQ. CDR3 length: 13 residues. V lost 5 bases and J lost 2, with 9 bases in between. The CDR3 region has the DNA TGTGCCAGCAGCAGAACAGAAAACTATGGCTACACCTTC. Residues: CASSRTENYGYTF.

This clone was observed a single time. The V and J genes are TRBV30 and TRBJ1-1; D perhaps matches TRBD1 (5 bases). Germline values: CDR1 GTSNPN, CDR2 SVGIG (reference sequence). The CDR3 is 14 residues long. V was shortened by 4 bases and J by 1 base, with 13 bases between the two germline ends. CDR3 region: CAWKKGIQNTEAFF. Here the CDR3 DNA reads TGTGCCTGGAAAAAGGGGATTCAGAACACTGAAGCTTTCTTT.

The chain carries TRBV7-8 and TRBJ1-2; TRBD1 matches at 9 bases. V shed 7 bases and J 5 bases; nucleotides not matched to a gene: 14. CDR3 length equals 16 residues. Germline loops: CDR1 SGHVS, CDR2 FQNEAQ. The CDR3 spells CASTREDRGNLYGYTF. The CDR3 DNA reads TGTGCCAGCACCCGGGAGGACAGGGGCAATCTATATGGCTACACCTTC.

The gene calls are TRBV7-9 and TRBJ1-2, with D perhaps matching TRBD1 (6 bases). The germline V gene encodes CDR1 SEHNR and CDR2 FQNEAQ (reference sequence). Trimming removed 4 bases at V and 7 bases at J, with 7 bases between. This CDR3 contains 11 residues. CDR3 DNA sequence: TGTGCCAGCAGCTCAGGGGTTGGCTACACCTTC. Its translation: CASSSGVGYTF.

V is TRBV4-2 and J is TRBJ2-1; TRBD2 matches 10 bases. Germline loops: CDR1 LGHNA, CDR2 YNFKEQ. After removal of 0 bases from V and 4 bases from J, the junction contained 12 bases not matched to a gene. The CDR3 length is 19 residues. CDR3 sequence (DNA): TGTGCCAGCAGCCAAGAGTTGGTAATAGCGGGGGGAAGATACAATGAGCAGTTCTTC. Its translation is CASSQELVIAGGRYNEQFF.

This clone was found once. This chain connects TRBV9 to TRBJ2-5, with 7 bases aligning to TRBD1. CDR3 length: 15 residues. V was clipped by 4 bases and J by 6 bases; unmatched bases: 12. Germline V gene data show CDR1 as SGDLS and CDR2 as YYNGEE. CDR3 protein: CASSKGTESFQTQYF. The CDR3 DNA follows: TGTGCCAGCAGCAAGGGGACAGAAAGTTTCCAGACCCAGTACTTC.

The chain recombines TRBV6-5 with TRBJ2-5, with TRBD2 matching 7 bases. The CDR3 has 13 amino acids. The germline gives CDR1 MNHEY, CDR2 SVGAGI. The V segment lost 5 bases and the J segment 4 bases; nucleotides outside the gene matches: 4. DNA of the CDR3: TGTGCCAGCAGTAGGGAGGGGTTAGAGACCCAGTACTTC. Protein product: CASSREGLETQYF.

V usage is TRBV4-2 and J usage is TRBJ1-2, with D tentatively TRBD1 (6 bases). V lost 0 bases to trimming and J lost 6 bases, with 17 bases between them. CDR1 is LGHNA and CDR2 is YNFKEQ in the germline V gene. This CDR3 is built from 16 residues. The DNA of the CDR3 is TGTGCCAGCAGCCAAGATCTTACATGGACAGAAGATGGCTACACCTTC. Amino acids: CASSQDLTWTEDGYTF.

The chain links TRBV5-1 to TRBJ2-1; 13 bases are shared with TRBD2. The CDR3 runs to 16 residues. Trimming removed 0 bases from V and 7 bases from J; junction bases left unmatched: 4. CDR1 and CDR2 (germline): SGHRS, YFSETQ. Written as DNA, the CDR3 is TGCGCCAGCAGCTTGGGGACTAGCGGGAGAGGTAATGAGCAGTTCTTC. Residues: CASSLGTSGRGNEQFF.

J is TRBJ1-1 and V is TRBV27; 8 bases fit TRBD1. V shed 2 bases and J 3 bases; nucleotides not matched to a gene: 5. This CDR3 comprises 15 residues. Germline CDR1 reads MNHEY; CDR2 reads SMNVEV (reference sequence). CDR3 bases: TGTGCCAGCAGTTTAACAGGGGGAGGGTACACTGAAGCTTTCTTT. It translates to CASSLTGGGYTEAFF.

J is TRBJ2-2 and V is TRBV29-1, with 7 bases lining up with TRBD1. Germline loops: CDR1 SQVTM, CDR2 ANQGSEA. This CDR3 is 17 amino acids long. J was trimmed by 4 bases and V by 4 bases; bases with no gene match: 15. The CDR3 here is CSVGGTETSKATGELFF. In DNA, the CDR3 is TGCAGCGTTGGGGGGACAGAGACCTCAAAGGCCACCGGGGAGCTGTTTTTT.

The V and J genes are TRBV11-2 and TRBJ2-1; D is uncertain. CDR3 length: 15 amino acids. The germline V gene encodes CDR1 SGHAT and CDR2 FQNNGV. The germline V and J ends were trimmed by 2 bases and 0 bases, with 8 bases remaining between them. CDR3 sequence reads: CASSLIRSSYNEQFF. DNA for the CDR3: TGTGCCAGCAGCTTAATAAGGAGCTCCTACAATGAGCAGTTCTTC.

This clone has only a few counts. The CDR3 DNA sequence: TGCGCCAGCAGCCACCCCCCTTTCGCAGATACGCAGTATTTT. It yields the protein CASSHPPFADTQYF. This chain joins TRBV4-1 and TRBJ2-3; D gene ambiguous. Trimming removed 3 bases from V and 4 bases from J, with 11 bases in between. The CDR3 is 14 residues long. Germline V gene sequence: CDR1 MGHRA, CDR2 YSYEKL.